These 5 T cell receptor beta chains originate from one sample sequenced in a study of T-cell reconstitution after alpha-beta-depleted transplantation in children. The authors prepared the TCRbeta library with unique molecular identifiers. TCRdb fed the PCR reads into MiXCR, producing one record per CDR3 protein. Here the sample spans about 16,000 distinct CDR3 sequences, less than 9.5% being singletons. The specimen comprised PBMCs, mostly from graft donor cells, sampled 60 days after TCRalphabeta/CD19-depleted stem cell transplant. Source of these receptors: a boy younger than two who had a stem cell transplant for Wiskott-Aldrich syndrome, so the T cells may come from the graft donor.

This clonotype was detected many times. V is TRBV20-1 and J is TRBJ2-1; 11 bases agree with TRBD2. Germline trimming cut 6 bases from V and 8 bases from J; bases unmatched to any gene: 15. Germline V lookup: CDR1 DFQATT, CDR2 SNEGSKA (reference sequence). The CDR3 extends over 16 amino acids. CDR3 loop: CSASNRIAGGIDEQFF. In nucleotides, the CDR3 is TGCAGTGCGAGTAACAGGATAGCGGGAGGGATCGATGAGCAGTTCTTC.

This clonotype occurred many times. The chain combines TRBV10-3 with TRBJ1-2; tentatively, D is TRBD1 (6 bases). The CDR3 covers 16 residues. V shed 0 bases and J shed 6 bases, with 17 bases lying between them. Germline V gene sequence: CDR1 ENHRY, CDR2 SYGVKD. The CDR3 DNA reads as TGTGCCATCAGTGAGTCGAGGGCAGGGGATCGGCATGGCTACACCTTC. Amino acid sequence: CAISESRAGDRHGYTF.

In its sample, this clonotype was seen many times. The chain recombines TRBV5-1 with TRBJ1-4; a weak D match, TRBD1 (6 bases). CDR3 length: 14 amino acids. Germline V gene lookup returns CDR1 SGHRS and CDR2 YFSETQ. Trimming shortened V by 0 bases and J by 8 bases, and 11 bases separated the two germline ends. For the CDR3, the DNA is TGCGCCAGCAGCTTGGCGTTACAGGGAGAAAAACTGTTTTTT. Residues: CASSLALQGEKLFF.

V is TRBV20-1 and J is TRBJ1-1; D call uncertain. The germline V and J ends were trimmed by 2 bases and 8 bases, with 12 bases remaining between them. From germline, CDR1 is DFQATT and CDR2 SNEGSKA (reference sequence). The CDR3 is 12 amino acids. CDR3: CSARLTLAEAFF. CDR3 sequence (DNA): TGCAGTGCTAGATTGACTCTGGCGGAAGCTTTCTTT.

Ten or more counts support this clonotype. The chain uses TRBV2 and TRBJ2-5; 10 bases fit TRBD1. The V and J ends lost 8 bases and 4 bases, in that order; junction bases with no gene match: 4. CDR3 size: 13 residues. The germline V gene has CDR1 SNHLY and CDR2 FYNNEI. CDR3 sequence: CASAGQGLETQYF. CDR3 sequence (DNA): TGTGCCAGCGCGGGACAGGGGTTAGAGACCCAGTACTTC.